This passage covers 22 T cell receptor beta chains from one sample sequenced in a study of OX40 agonist ivuxolimab in advanced cancers. Produced via immunoSEQ multiplex PCR; TCRdb's table is partial and in-frame only. Of 69,000 or so clones in the sample, approximately 83% are singletons; the top ten hold around 0.5%. This material consisted of CD4+ or CD8+ T cells sorted from blood, taken in a trial of the OX40 agonist ivuxolimab. The receptors stem from an adult with an advanced solid tumor such as melanoma, head and neck, liver or kidney cancer.

This clone was counted once. The V and J genes are TRBV5-1 and TRBJ2-7; TRBD2 agrees at 13 bases. In germline, CDR1 is SGHRS, CDR2 YFSETQ. Unmatched junction bases numbered 11, after V lost 4 bases and J lost 1 base. The CDR3 has 18 amino acids. CDR3 DNA sequence: TGCGCCAGCAGCCAGGGACTAGCGGGGTCTCTGGGGTCCTACGAGCAGTACTTC. Translated, it gives CASSQGLAGSLGSYEQYF.

This chain joins TRBV11-3 and TRBJ1-3; D perhaps matches TRBD1 (5 bases). The CDR3 sequence is 11 residues long. V gave up 5 bases and J gave up 15 bases, with 14 bases separating them. Germline assignment: CDR1 SGHNT and CDR2 YENEEA. The DNA of the CDR3 is TGTGCCAGCAGCGCCCGGGACGAGGAATATTTT. This encodes CASSARDEEYF.

This rearrangement joins TRBV14 to TRBJ2-3; 7 bases fit TRBD2. Per the germline V gene, CDR1 is SGHDN and CDR2 is FVKESK. There are 15 residues in the CDR3. V lost 4 bases to trimming and J lost 1 base; unmatched junction nucleotides: 5. The CDR3 region has the DNA TGTGCCAGCAGCCTTTTAGCGGGTCGCACAGATACGCAGTATTTT. Protein product: CASSLLAGRTDTQYF.

The rearrangement joins TRBV28 to TRBJ2-3; 12 nucleotides match TRBD2. Germline CDR1 and CDR2: MDHEN and SYDVKM. The junction had 6 bases not matched to a gene; V was cut back by 5 bases and J by 6 bases. The CDR3 runs to 15 residues. The DNA of the CDR3 is TGTGCCAGCAGTGTAACCGGGACTAGCGGGGATACGCAGTATTTT. This gives the protein CASSVTGTSGDTQYF.

V gene TRBV4-1 combines with J gene TRBJ1-1, with a tentative D call TRBD1 (6 bases). Germline V gives CDR1 MGHRA, CDR2 YSYEKL. Trimming took off 4 bases at V and 4 bases at J, with 10 bases between the two ends. The CDR3 totals 13 residues. The CDR3 region has the DNA TGCGCCAGCAGCCTACAGGGCGGCACTGAAGCTTTCTTT. Translating gives CASSLQGGTEAFF.

V usage is TRBV5-4 and J usage is TRBJ2-7; a possible D gene is TRBD1 (5 bases). V shed 4 bases and J shed 1 base, with 12 bases lying between them. CDR1 is SGHNT, CDR2 YYREEE, per germline (reference sequence). The CDR3 is made up of 14 amino acids. CDR3 protein: CASSLGQGSYEQYF. The CDR3 DNA is TGTGCCAGCAGCCTCGGGCAGGGATCCTACGAGCAGTACTTC.

This chain connects TRBV9 to TRBJ1-1, with TRBD1 matching over 7 bases. The CDR3 length is 15 residues. The J segment lost 1 base and the V segment lost 0 bases, leaving 3 bases of the junction unmatched. Germline CDR1 is SGDLS and CDR2 is YYNGEE. In DNA form, the CDR3 reads TGTGCCAGCAGCGTAGGGGCAGGGGGGAACACTGAAGCTTTCTTT. Translated, it gives CASSVGAGGNTEAFF.

The CDR3 protein is CASSPVRERGYEQYF. CDR3 coding DNA: TGTGCCAGCAGTCCGGTCCGGGAGAGAGGGTACGAGCAGTACTTC. The chain carries TRBV7-6 and TRBJ2-5; possible D gene TRBD2, 6 bases. Judging by the DNA end, TRBJ2-7 fits better; the J call may be wrong. Per the germline V gene, CDR1 is SGHVS and CDR2 is FNYEAQ. The CDR3 covers 15 residues.

The V and J genes are TRBV28 and TRBJ2-2; D unresolved. CDR1 MDHEN and CDR2 SYDVKM come from the germline V gene. V lost 8 bases and J 6 bases, leaving 7 bases between the germline ends. The CDR3 extends over 11 amino acids. The CDR3 is CASRIPGELFF. The CDR3 DNA reads TGTGCCAGCCGGATTCCCGGGGAGCTGTTTTTT.

Only one count was recorded for this clone. This chain joins TRBV28 and TRBJ1-2; no definite D call. The CDR3 has 12 residues. With 3 bases removed from V and 5 bases from J, the gap between germline ends came to 7 bases. Germline V CDR1 and CDR2: MDHEN, SYDVKM. In DNA, the CDR3 is TGTGCCAGCAGTTTGAAAGATTATGGCTACACCTTC. As protein: CASSLKDYGYTF.

The chain is built from TRBV6-6 and TRBJ1-5; a possible D gene is TRBD1 (5 bases). This CDR3 spans 15 amino acids. V lost 0 bases and J lost 7, with 13 bases in between. Germline-derived CDR1 and CDR2 are MNHNY and SVGAGI (reference sequence). DNA of the CDR3: TGTGCCAGCAGTTACTCGCCAGGGCCCAGGCAGCCCCAGCATTTT. It yields the protein CASSYSPGPRQPQHF.

This sequence joins TRBV7-2 and TRBJ2-1, with 8 nucleotides matching TRBD1. The ends lost 4 bases at V and 10 bases at J; junction bases unmatched: 9. Germline CDR1 reads SGHTA; CDR2 reads FQGNSA. The CDR3 has 14 amino acids. The CDR3 sequence: CASSSDRGGREQFF. The CDR3 DNA is TGTGCCAGCAGCTCCGACAGGGGCGGAAGGGAGCAGTTCTTC.

As regards this clone: Germline and junction disagree at one end, which may indicate a read error. The chain combines TRBV6-5 with TRBJ1-1; TRBD1 matches 7 bases. The germline gives CDR1 MNHEY, CDR2 SVGAGI. CDR3 length: 14 residues. CDR3 DNA sequence: TGTGCCAGCAGTGACTCCGCCACAGGGGATGAAGCTTTCTTT. Its translation: CASSDSATGDEAFF.

The chain links TRBV9 to TRBJ1-1, with a possible D match to TRBD1 (5 bases). The CDR3 sequence is 14 residues long. Germline CDR1 reads SGDLS; CDR2 reads YYNGEE. The germline V and J ends were trimmed by 2 bases and 1 base, with 9 bases remaining between them. CDR3 residues: CASSVGAKNTEAFF. The CDR3 nucleotides are TGTGCCAGCAGCGTCGGGGCGAAGAACACTGAAGCTTTCTTT.

This chain joins TRBV11-3 and TRBJ1-1, with 8 bases identical to TRBD1. J was trimmed by 1 base and V by 5 bases; bases with no gene match: 3. The CDR3 is made up of 14 amino acids. Germline assignment: CDR1 SGHNT and CDR2 YENEEA. The CDR3 is CASSAGTGNTEAFF. The CDR3 DNA reads TGTGCCAGCAGCGCGGGGACAGGGAACACTGAAGCTTTCTTT.

This chain uses TRBV21-1 with TRBJ1-1. TRBV21-1 is a documented pseudogene. The CDR3 is made up of 16 amino acids. CDR3 region: CASPRRGVQLNTEAFF. CDR3 sequence (DNA): TGTGCCAGCCCACGGCGGGGAGTACAGCTGAACACTGAAGCTTTCTTT.

The J gene is TRBJ2-7, the V gene TRBV2; D unclear. Germline lookup yields CDR1 SNHLY and CDR2 FYNNEI. Trimming took 4 bases from V and 2 from J, leaving 9 bases between them. This CDR3 comprises 13 residues. In nucleotides, the CDR3 is TGTGCCAGCAGTGGAGTCCGTACCTACGAGCAGTACTTC. As protein: CASSGVRTYEQYF.

This chain uses TRBV10-3 with TRBJ1-4; 9 nucleotides match TRBD1. J gave up 10 bases and V 6 bases, and 12 bases lay outside the gene matches. The CDR3 consists of 15 residues. Per the germline V gene, CDR1 is ENHRY and CDR2 is SYGVKD. The CDR3 nucleotides read TGTGCCATCAGCTCCGAGAACAGGGGGCAGGGAAAACTGTTTTTT. This gives the protein CAISSENRGQGKLFF.

The chain employs TRBV7-8 and TRBJ2-3; D not resolved. V lost 8 bases, J lost 2 bases, and 11 bases lay in between. Looked up from germline, CDR1 is SGHVS and CDR2 is FQNEAQ. The CDR3 consists of 13 residues. The CDR3 DNA sequence: TGTGCCAGCTCGGCGGTTAACACAGATACGCAGTATTTT. Residues: CASSAVNTDTQYF.

The CDR3 nucleotides read TGCAGCGTTGACGGCCAGGGCACAGATACGCAGTATTTT. It translates to CSVDGQGTDTQYF. This chain links TRBV29-1 with TRBJ2-3; D gene ambiguous. The CDR3 loop spans 13 amino acids. Trimming pared 3 bases from V and 1 base from J, leaving 8 bases between. Germline-derived CDR1 and CDR2 are SQVTM and ANQGSEA.

This clone has a single count. The junction differs from germline at one of its ends, possibly a read error. This chain joins TRBV11-2 and TRBJ1-4, with a tentative D call TRBD1 (5 bases). Germline V gives CDR1 SGHAT, CDR2 FQNNGV. The CDR3 has 12 amino acids. CDR3 coding DNA: TGTGCCAGCAGCTTAGATGGGGCGGTTGTAGCTTTT. It specifies CASSLDGAVVAF.

This rearrangement joins TRBV7-2 to TRBJ2-3, with 10 bases matching TRBD2. The junction had 12 bases not matched to a gene; V was cut back by 8 bases and J by 1 base. CDR1 is SGHTA and CDR2 is FQGNSA in the germline V gene. The length of the CDR3 is 17 residues. CDR3: CASRTAGGSRRTDTQYF. The CDR3 DNA follows: TGTGCCAGCCGAACAGCGGGAGGGTCGAGACGCACAGATACGCAGTATTTT.